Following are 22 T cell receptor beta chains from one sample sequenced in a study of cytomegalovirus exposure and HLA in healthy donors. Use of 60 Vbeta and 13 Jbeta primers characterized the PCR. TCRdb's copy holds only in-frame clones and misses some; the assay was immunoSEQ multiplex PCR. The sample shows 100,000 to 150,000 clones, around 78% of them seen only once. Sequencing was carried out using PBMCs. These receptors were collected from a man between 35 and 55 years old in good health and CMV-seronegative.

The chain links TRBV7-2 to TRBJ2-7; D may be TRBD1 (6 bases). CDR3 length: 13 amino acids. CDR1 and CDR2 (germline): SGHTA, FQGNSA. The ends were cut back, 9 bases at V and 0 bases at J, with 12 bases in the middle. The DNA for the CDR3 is TGTGCCAGTAGGGACATCTACTCCTACGAGCAGTACTTC. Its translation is CASRDIYSYEQYF.

CDR3 coding DNA: TGCGCCAGCAGCCAAGTCGGGGATCCCATGGACTATGGCTACACCTTC. This codes for CASSQVGDPMDYGYTF. This rearrangement joins TRBV4-1 to TRBJ1-2; D remains unclear. V was pared by 1 base and J by 3 bases, with 15 bases between. Germline V CDR1 and CDR2: MGHRA, YSYEKL. CDR3 length: 16 amino acids.

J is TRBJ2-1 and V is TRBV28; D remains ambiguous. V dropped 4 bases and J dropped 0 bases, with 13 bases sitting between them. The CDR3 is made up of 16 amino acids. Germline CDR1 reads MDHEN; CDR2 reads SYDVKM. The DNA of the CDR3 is TGTGCCAGCAGTTCCCTACACGCTAGCTCCTACAATGAGCAGTTCTTC. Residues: CASSSLHASSYNEQFF.

The CDR3 reads CASSPDRNSGNTIYF. DNA for the CDR3: TGCGCCAGCAGCCCGGACAGGAACTCTGGAAACACCATATATTTT. The J gene is TRBJ1-3, the V gene TRBV5-1; 7 bases map to TRBD1. CDR1 and CDR2 from the germline V gene are SGHRS and YFSETQ. Trimming cost V 4 bases and J 0 bases; bases outside gene matches: 4. CDR3 length equals 15 residues.

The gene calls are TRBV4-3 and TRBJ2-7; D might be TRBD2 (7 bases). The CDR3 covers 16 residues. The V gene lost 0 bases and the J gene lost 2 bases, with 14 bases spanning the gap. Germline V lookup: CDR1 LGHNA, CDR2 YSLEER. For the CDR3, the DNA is TGCGCCAGCAGCCAAGATTGGGGGGGGACACCCTACGAGCAGTACTTC. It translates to CASSQDWGGTPYEQYF.

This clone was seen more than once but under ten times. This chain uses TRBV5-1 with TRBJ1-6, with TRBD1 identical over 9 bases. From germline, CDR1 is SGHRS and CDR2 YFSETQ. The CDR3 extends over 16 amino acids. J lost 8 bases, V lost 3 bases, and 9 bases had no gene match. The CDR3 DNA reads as TGCGCCAGCAGCTCCAGGACAGGGGCGTTGGATTCACCCCTCCACTTT. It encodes CASSSRTGALDSPLHF.

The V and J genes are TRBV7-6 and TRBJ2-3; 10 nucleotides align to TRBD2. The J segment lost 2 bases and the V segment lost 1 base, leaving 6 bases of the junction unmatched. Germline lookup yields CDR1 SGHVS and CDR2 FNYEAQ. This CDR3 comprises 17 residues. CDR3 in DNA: TGTGCCAGCAGCTTAGACCTAGCGGGGGTATACACAGATACGCAGTATTTT. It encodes CASSLDLAGVYTDTQYF.

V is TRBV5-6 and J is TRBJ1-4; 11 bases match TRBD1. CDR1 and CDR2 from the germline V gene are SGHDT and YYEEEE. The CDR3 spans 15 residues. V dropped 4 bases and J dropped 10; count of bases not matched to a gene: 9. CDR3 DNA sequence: TGTGCCAGCAGCCGCACCGGGACAGGGGGTAGAAAACTGTTTTTT. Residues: CASSRTGTGGRKLFF.

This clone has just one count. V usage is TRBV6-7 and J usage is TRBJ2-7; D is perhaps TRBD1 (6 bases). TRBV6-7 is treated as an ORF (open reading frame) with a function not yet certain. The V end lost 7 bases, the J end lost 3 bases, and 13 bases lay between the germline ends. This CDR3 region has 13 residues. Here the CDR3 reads CASTRGNIYEQYF. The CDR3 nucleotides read TGTGCCAGCACCAGGGGAAACATCTACGAGCAGTACTTC.

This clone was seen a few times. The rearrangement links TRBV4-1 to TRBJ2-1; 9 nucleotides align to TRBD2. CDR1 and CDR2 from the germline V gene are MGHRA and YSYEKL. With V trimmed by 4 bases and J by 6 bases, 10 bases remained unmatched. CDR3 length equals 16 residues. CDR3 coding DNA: TGCGCCAGCAGCCTCGATTCTAGCGGGGCTACCAATGAGCAGTTCTTC. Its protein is CASSLDSSGATNEQFF.

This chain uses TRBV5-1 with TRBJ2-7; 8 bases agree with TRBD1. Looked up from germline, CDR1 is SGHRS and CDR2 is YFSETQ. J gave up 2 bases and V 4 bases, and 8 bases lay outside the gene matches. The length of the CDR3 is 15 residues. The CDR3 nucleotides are TGCGCCAGCAGCGGGACCGGGACAGGTACCTACGAGCAGTACTTC. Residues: CASSGTGTGTYEQYF.

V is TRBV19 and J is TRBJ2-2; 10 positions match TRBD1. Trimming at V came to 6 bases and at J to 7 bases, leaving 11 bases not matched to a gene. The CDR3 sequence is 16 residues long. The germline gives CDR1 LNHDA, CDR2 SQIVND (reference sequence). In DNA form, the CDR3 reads TGTGCCAGTAGCAGGGGACAGGGGAGGTCGGACGGGGAGCTGTTTTTT. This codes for CASSRGQGRSDGELFF.

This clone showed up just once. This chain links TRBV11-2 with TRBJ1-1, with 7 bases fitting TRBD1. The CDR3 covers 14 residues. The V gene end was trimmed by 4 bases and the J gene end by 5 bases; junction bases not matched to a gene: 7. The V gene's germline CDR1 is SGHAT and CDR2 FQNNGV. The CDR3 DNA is TGTGCCAGCAGCTCGGGACAGACAAGTACTGAAGCTTTCTTT. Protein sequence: CASSSGQTSTEAFF.

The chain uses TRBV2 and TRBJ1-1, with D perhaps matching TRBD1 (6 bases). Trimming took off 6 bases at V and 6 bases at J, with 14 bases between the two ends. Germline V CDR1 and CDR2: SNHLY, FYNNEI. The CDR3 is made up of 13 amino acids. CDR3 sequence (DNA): TGTGCCAGCAGCCGTGAGGGACAAGCTGAAGCTTTCTTT. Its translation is CASSREGQAEAFF.

CDR3 amino acids: CASSVGLLDEQFF. DNA for the CDR3: TGTGCCAGCAGCGTAGGGCTCCTCGATGAGCAGTTCTTC. V and J are TRBV9 and TRBJ2-1; D is uncertain. This CDR3 is built from 13 residues. The germline gives CDR1 SGDLS, CDR2 YYNGEE. Trimming removed 0 bases at V and 8 bases at J, with 9 bases between. Full variable domain (remainder filled in from reference TRBV9 and TRBJ2-1): DSGVTQTPKHLITATGQRVTLRCSPRSGDLSVYWYQQSLDQGLQFLIQYYNGEERAKGNILERFSAQQFPDLHSELNLSSLELGDSALYFCASSVGLLDEQFFGPGTRLTVL.

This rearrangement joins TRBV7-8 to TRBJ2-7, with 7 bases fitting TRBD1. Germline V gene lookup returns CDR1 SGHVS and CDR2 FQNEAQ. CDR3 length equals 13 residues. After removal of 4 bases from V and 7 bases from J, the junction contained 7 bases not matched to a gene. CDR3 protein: CASSSEGAREQYF. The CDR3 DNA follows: TGTGCCAGCAGCTCCGAGGGGGCGCGAGAGCAGTACTTC.

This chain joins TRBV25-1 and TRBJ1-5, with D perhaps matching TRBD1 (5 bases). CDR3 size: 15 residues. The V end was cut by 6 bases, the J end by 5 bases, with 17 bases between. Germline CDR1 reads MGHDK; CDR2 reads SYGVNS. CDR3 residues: CASRFRAGRYQPQHF. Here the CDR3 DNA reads TGTGCCAGCAGGTTCCGGGCAGGGCGATATCAGCCCCAGCATTTT.

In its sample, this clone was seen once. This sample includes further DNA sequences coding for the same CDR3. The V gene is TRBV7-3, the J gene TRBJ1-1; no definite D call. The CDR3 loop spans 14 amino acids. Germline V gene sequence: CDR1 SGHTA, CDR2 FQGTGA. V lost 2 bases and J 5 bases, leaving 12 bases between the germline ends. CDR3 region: CASSLLGRDTEAFF. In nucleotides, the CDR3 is TGTGCCAGCAGCTTACTCGGGCGGGATACTGAAGCTTTCTTT.

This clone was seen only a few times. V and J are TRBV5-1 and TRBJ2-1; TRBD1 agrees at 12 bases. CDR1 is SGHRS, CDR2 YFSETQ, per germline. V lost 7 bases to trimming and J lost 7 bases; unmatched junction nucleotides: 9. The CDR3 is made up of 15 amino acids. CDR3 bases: TGCGCCAGCTCAGGGACAGGGGGCGCGGGGAATGAGCAGTTCTTC. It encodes CASSGTGGAGNEQFF.

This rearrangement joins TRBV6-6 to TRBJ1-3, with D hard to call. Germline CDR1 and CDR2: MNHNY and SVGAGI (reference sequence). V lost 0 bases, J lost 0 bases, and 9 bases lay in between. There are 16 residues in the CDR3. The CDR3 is CASSYSGGNSGNTIYF. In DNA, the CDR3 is TGTGCCAGCAGTTACTCCGGCGGAAACTCTGGAAACACCATATATTTT.

The CDR3 sequence is CASSYGTGSNEQFF. CDR3 sequence (DNA): TGTGCCAGCAGTTACGGGACAGGGTCCAATGAGCAGTTCTTC. V and J are TRBV6-5 and TRBJ2-1; 9 nucleotides match TRBD1. With 2 bases clipped from V and 6 bases from J, the junction kept 2 bases outside the gene matches. Germline V gene data show CDR1 as MNHEY and CDR2 as SVGAGI. The CDR3 consists of 14 residues.

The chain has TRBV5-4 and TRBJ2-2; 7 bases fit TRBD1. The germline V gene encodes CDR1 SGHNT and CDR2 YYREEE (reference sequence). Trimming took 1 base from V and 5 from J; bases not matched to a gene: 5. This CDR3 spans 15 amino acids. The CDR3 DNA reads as TGTGCCAGCAGCTTGTACAGGGGAAGAACCGGGGAGCTGTTTTTT. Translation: CASSLYRGRTGELFF.